This is a list of T cell receptor beta chains from one sample in a study of breast tumors, draining lymph nodes, adjacent tissues. TCRdb re-called the multiplex PCR reads with MiXCR, one entry per CDR3 protein. Among about 140,000 distinct CDR3 sequences listed, about a fifth were seen once. Sequenced: axillary lymph node tissue. The receptors derive from a female donor with breast cancer. Some clones in this sample may be carry-over from other donors' samples. Both conserved end residues are part of each CDR3.

TRBV5-4	CASSLAGRGYEQYF
TRBV7-2	CASSYSSGVEQYF
TRBV19	CASSYPPGQCTYEQYF
TRBV7-2	CASSLRSGAFYNEQFF
TRBV5-1	CASSLSGGNTGELFF
TRBV9	CASSVASGGGQETQYF
TRBV10-3	CAISAGGHGYTF
TRBV20-1	CSASLPTSSYEQYF
TRBV6-5	CASSYSITGVGEQYF
TRBV15	CATSSGVAANQETQYF
TRBV3-1	CASSQDIRASSIPQETQSF
TRBV4-2	CASSPTTSGNLYNEQFF
TRBV27	CASSSSGSGANVLTF
TRBV6-1	CASSENSGNTIYF
TRBV18	CASSPNGTCQSAFF